Sequencing of this TCR beta chain was carried out in a study of T cells in Graves' hyperthyroidism and ophthalmopathy. Whole-study results and caveats: Most clonotypes expanded in the thyroid (above 0.001) were also present in blood. Ophthalmopathy, as predicted by the model, came a median roughly 6.5 months after the prediction.

Germline V lookup: CDR1 SGHVS, CDR2 FQNEAQ. The CDR3 consists of 15 residues. Researchers defined stable Graves' hyperthyroidism as no ophthalmopathy progression within 18 months. This sample holds PBMCs from approximately 10 ml fresh peripheral blood. Amplification of TCR beta CDR3 regions used RNA as the template. HTBI primers drove first-round RT-PCR of the TCR CDR3. TCRdb recomputed calls from the multiplex PCR reads with MiXCR, one row per CDR3 protein. The sample lists hundreds of thousands of distinct CDR3 sequences; about two fifths were seen once. This clonotype was observed a few times. Antigen: not known. Compared with germline, one end of the junction differs, possibly owing to a read error.

The clonotype comes from a man between 18 and 35 years old with Graves' hyperthyroidism. The source material was blood. V and J are TRBV7-8 and TRBJ2-7; 12 bases line up with TRBD1. The CDR3 spells CASSLAGQGAWEQYF. The CDR3 coding sequence is TGTGCCAGCAGCCTAGCGGGACAGGGGGCTTGGGAGCAGTACTTC. Variable domain in full (rest from reference TRBV7-8 and TRBJ2-7): GAGVSQSPRYKVAKRGQDVALRCDPISGHVSLFWYQQALGQGPEFLTYFQNEAQLDKSGLPSDRFFAERPEGSVSTLKIQRTQQEDSAVYLCASSLAGQGAWEQYFGPGTRLTVT.